This TCR beta chain was identified in a study of Graves' ophthalmopathy and Graves' hyperthyroidism. This clonotype was recorded a few times. The target antigen is unknown. Diagnostic conclusions were grounded in clinical symptoms, serum thyroxine, TRAb, thyroid ultrasound and orbital computed tomography. Findings and caveats of the study: Blood repertoires reportedly contained most expanded thyroid clonotypes above 0.001 frequency.

Amplification of TCR beta CDR3 regions used RNA transcripts. Following a first-round RT-PCR that used HTBI primers, a second-round multiplex PCR was carried out. Using its own MiXCR run on the multiplex PCR reads, TCRdb lists one record per CDR3 protein. The data contain about 370,000 distinct CDR3 sequences, roughly 15% of them singletons. The V and J ends lost 1 base and 3 bases respectively, with 16 bases between them. The germline CDR1 and CDR2 sequences are MGHRA and YSYEKL. The CDR3 contains 16 residues. The chain has TRBV4-1 and TRBJ2-7; D is unresolved. This TCR derives from an adult woman with stable Graves' hyperthyroidism. The specimen was peripheral blood. The CDR3 protein is CASSQGFRPTVYEQYF. In nucleotides, the CDR3 is TGCGCCAGCAGCCAAGGGTTTAGACCAACAGTCTACGAGCAGTACTTC.